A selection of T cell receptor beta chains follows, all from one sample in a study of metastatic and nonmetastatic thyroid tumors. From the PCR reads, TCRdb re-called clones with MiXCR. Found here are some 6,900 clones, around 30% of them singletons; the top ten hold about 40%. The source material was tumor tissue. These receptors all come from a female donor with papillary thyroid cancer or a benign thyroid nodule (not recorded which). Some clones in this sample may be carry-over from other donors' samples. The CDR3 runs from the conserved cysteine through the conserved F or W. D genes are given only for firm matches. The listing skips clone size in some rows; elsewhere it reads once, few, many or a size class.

CDR3 protein: CASSRDGNYGYTF
CDR3 DNA: TGTGCCAGCAGCAGGGACGGAAACTATGGCTACACCTTC
V gene: TRBV5-4
J gene: TRBJ1-2
CDR3 length: 13
D gene: -
clone size: few

CDR3 protein: CASSLGFGAEAFF
CDR3 DNA: TGTGCCAGCAGCTTAGGATTTGGCGCGGAAGCTTTCTTT
V gene: TRBV7-2
J gene: TRBJ1-1
CDR3 length: 13
D gene: -
clone size: -

CDR3 protein: CASSLLTSGGETQYF
CDR3 DNA: TGTGCCAGCAGTCTCCTCACCTCCGGGGGGGAGACCCAGTACTTC
V gene: TRBV28
J gene: TRBJ2-5
CDR3 length: 15
D gene: TRBD2
clone size: many

CDR3 protein: CASSIGLASYEQYF
CDR3 DNA: TGTGCCAGCAGCATAGGACTAGCGAGCTACGAGCAGTACTTC
V gene: TRBV5-5
J gene: TRBJ2-7
CDR3 length: 14
D gene: TRBD2
clone size: -

CDR3 protein: CASGRTGFDGELFF
CDR3 DNA: TGCGCCAGCGGTCGGACAGGGTTCGACGGGGAGCTGTTTTTT
V gene: TRBV5-1
J gene: TRBJ2-2
CDR3 length: 14
D gene: TRBD1
clone size: once

CDR3 protein: CASPNYGYTF
CDR3 DNA: TGTGCTAGTCCTAACTATGGCTACACCTTC
V gene: TRBV12-5
J gene: TRBJ1-2
CDR3 length: 10
D gene: -
clone size: medium-sized

CDR3 protein: CSTFTGTGDHYGYTF
CDR3 DNA: TGCAGCACCTTTACCGGGACAGGGGACCACTATGGCTACACCTTC
V gene: TRBV20-1
J gene: TRBJ1-2
CDR3 length: 15
D gene: TRBD1
clone size: -

CDR3 protein: CASSDNSGANVLTF
CDR3 DNA: TGTGCCAGCAGTGACAACTCTGGGGCCAACGTCCTGACTTTC
V gene: TRBV6-4
J gene: TRBJ2-6
CDR3 length: 14
D gene: -
clone size: -

CDR3 protein: CASSLGLDRGGYTF
CDR3 DNA: TGTGCCAGCAGCTTGGGACTAGACAGGGGCGGCTACACCTTC
V gene: TRBV5-5
J gene: TRBJ1-2
CDR3 length: 14
D gene: TRBD1
clone size: many

CDR3 protein: CAWSPGEGPAFF
CDR3 DNA: TGTGCCTGGAGTCCCGGTGAAGGGCCAGCTTTCTTT
V gene: TRBV30
J gene: TRBJ1-1
CDR3 length: 12
D gene: -
clone size: large

CDR3 protein: CASSLNEGQHF
CDR3 DNA: TGTGCCAGCAGCTTAAATGAAGGCCAGCATTTT
V gene: TRBV7-2
J gene: TRBJ1-5
CDR3 length: 11
D gene: -
clone size: medium-sized

CDR3 protein: CASSPFLASSYNEQFF
CDR3 DNA: TGTGCCAGCAGTCCATTTCTAGCGAGCTCCTACAATGAGCAGTTCTTC
V gene: TRBV27
J gene: TRBJ2-1
CDR3 length: 16
D gene: -
clone size: few

CDR3 protein: CSARGQGGLSGNTIYF
CDR3 DNA: TGCAGTGCTAGGGGACAGGGGGGCCTCTCTGGAAACACCATATATTTT
V gene: TRBV20-1
J gene: TRBJ1-3
CDR3 length: 16
D gene: TRBD1
clone size: medium-sized

CDR3 protein: CSARNGYEETQYF
CDR3 DNA: TGCAGTGCTAGAAACGGATACGAGGAGACCCAGTACTTC
V gene: TRBV20-1
J gene: TRBJ2-5
CDR3 length: 13
D gene: -
clone size: many

CDR3 protein: CASSPRLAETQYF
CDR3 DNA: TGTGCCAGCAGCCCGCGACTAGCGGAGACCCAGTACTTC
V gene: TRBV11-2
J gene: TRBJ2-5
CDR3 length: 13
D gene: TRBD2
clone size: many

CDR3 protein: CASSLSGGAGYEQYF
CDR3 DNA: TGTGCCAGCAGTTTAAGTGGGGGGGCCGGGTACGAGCAGTACTTC
V gene: TRBV12-3/TRBV12-4
J gene: TRBJ2-7
CDR3 length: 15
D gene: -
clone size: -

CDR3 protein: CAGLGGRDQETQYF
CDR3 DNA: TGTGCGGGGCTCGGGGGCCGTGACCAAGAGACCCAGTACTTC
V gene: TRBV16
J gene: TRBJ2-5
CDR3 length: 14
D gene: -
clone size: many

CDR3 protein: CSARANSAYEQYF
CDR3 DNA: TGCAGTGCTAGAGCCAACTCAGCTTACGAGCAGTACTTC
V gene: TRBV20-1
J gene: TRBJ2-7
CDR3 length: 13
D gene: -
clone size: -

CDR3 protein: CASSVGLAGFEQYF
CDR3 DNA: TGTGCCAGCAGCGTTGGACTAGCGGGATTCGAGCAGTACTTC
V gene: TRBV9
J gene: TRBJ2-7
CDR3 length: 14
D gene: TRBD2
clone size: medium-sized

CDR3 protein: CAWGTGIQPQHF
CDR3 DNA: TGTGCCTGGGGGACAGGGATTCAGCCCCAGCATTTT
V gene: TRBV30
J gene: TRBJ1-5
CDR3 length: 12
D gene: TRBD1
clone size: -

CDR3 protein: CASSPRGGFEGAKNIQYF
CDR3 DNA: TGCGCCAGCAGCCCGCGGGGGGGCTTCGAGGGCGCCAAAAATATTCAGTACTTC
V gene: TRBV10-2
J gene: TRBJ2-4
CDR3 length: 18
D gene: TRBD2
clone size: -

CDR3 protein: CASSEVAGGYGYTF
CDR3 DNA: TGTGCCAGCAGTGAAGTCGCAGGGGGCTATGGCTACACCTTC
V gene: TRBV6-1
J gene: TRBJ1-2
CDR3 length: 14
D gene: TRBD1
clone size: medium-sized

CDR3 protein: CASSLAPGMGEQYF
CDR3 DNA: TGTGCCAGCAGCTTAGCTCCTGGGATGGGAGAGCAGTACTTC
V gene: TRBV7-7
J gene: TRBJ2-7
CDR3 length: 14
D gene: -
clone size: -

CDR3 protein: CASSQGQGLSAQYF
CDR3 DNA: TGTGCCAGCAGCCAGGGACAGGGTCTTTCGGCCCAGTACTTC
V gene: TRBV6-2/TRBV6-3
J gene: TRBJ2-5
CDR3 length: 14
D gene: TRBD1
clone size: -

CDR3 protein: CAWSTGVLNTEAFF
CDR3 DNA: TGTGCCTGGTCAACGGGGGTATTGAACACTGAAGCTTTCTTT
V gene: TRBV30
J gene: TRBJ1-1
CDR3 length: 14
D gene: -
clone size: -

CDR3 protein: CASSNSGSWGNQPQHF
CDR3 DNA: TGTGCCAGTAGTAACTCGGGAAGTTGGGGCAATCAGCCCCAGCATTTT
V gene: TRBV19
J gene: TRBJ1-5
CDR3 length: 16
D gene: -
clone size: many

CDR3 protein: CASSHGWRAEPDGELFF
CDR3 DNA: TGCGCCAGCAGCCACGGGTGGCGGGCGGAACCTGACGGGGAGCTGTTTTTT
V gene: TRBV4-3
J gene: TRBJ2-2
CDR3 length: 17
D gene: -
clone size: -

CDR3 protein: CASRGGSYEQYF
CDR3 DNA: TGTGCCAGCCGGGGCGGGTCCTACGAGCAGTACTTC
V gene: TRBV25-1
J gene: TRBJ2-7
CDR3 length: 12
D gene: -
clone size: few